Listed below are T cell receptor beta chains from one sample, sequenced in a study of CD8+ T cells in alopecia areata. The repertoire was sequenced with immunoSEQ multiplex PCR; TCRdb's copy has only in-frame clones and lacks some. The sample contains roughly 280,000 clones, 45% to 70% of which appear only once. Sample: CD4+ T cells sorted from blood, taken between weeks 51 and 54, from a patient treated with tofacitinib. Every receptor here comes from a human donor with alopecia areata. Each CDR3 is given with its conserved first and last residue.

V gene,CDR3 protein
TRBV7-9,CASSSGPRESYTF
TRBV5-1,CASSTGLGGNEQFF
TRBV7-9,CASRKQMTLEETQYF
TRBV6-7,CASRLTGGQETQYF
TRBV4-3,CASSQETWGVRANEKLFF
TRBV14,CASSQDFKGVGNEKLFF
TRBV29-1,CSVDVRGTYGYTF
TRBV30,CACRDRGQRKLFF
TRBV10-3,CAISEQGNEQFF
TRBV6-1,CASGRFQPQHF
TRBV19,CASSISSGNGYTF
TRBV4-1,CASSWGIARRRSSEAFF
TRBV4-3,CASSQASYTKETQYF
TRBV29-1,CSVWTISYEQYF
TRBV29-1,CSGLRGSGELFF
TRBV5-1,CASSQLQGSYGYTF
TRBV25-1,CASRGPGAAGYTF
TRBV4-3,CASSQRLAGYSGANVLTF
TRBV7-7,CASSPTEDSPLHF
TRBV30,CAWSVQGAQYF
TRBV6-5,CASSQAHGRRYTF
TRBV7-2,CARPRGAGYGYTF
TRBV29-1,CSVEGGGLTEAFF
TRBV5-4,CASSLARGAGGTQYF
TRBV29-1,CSVDPRGGYTF
TRBV2,CASSSGARDEQFF
TRBV4-1,CASSHQADNKQFF
TRBV20-1,CSAWQNTEAFF
TRBV30,CAWSLGGAPYEQYF
TRBV6-5,CASQHRYRDTEAFF
TRBV6-4,CASSDPGTDTQYF
TRBV4-3,CASSQQGGHQPQHF
TRBV29-1,CSVGQPANSYEQYF
TRBV5-1,CASSSSGSSYNEQFF
TRBV2,CASSVWDPNTDTQYF
TRBV7-2,CASSSLRDGNTEAFF
TRBV4-2,CASSQDPETQYF
TRBV4-3,CASSQVRTEAYGYTF
TRBV10-2,CASSESRETQYF
TRBV29-1,CSAGQGADGYTF
TRBV9,CASSVGIGGMNTEAFF
TRBV5-6,CASSLDAGETQYF